These T cell receptor beta chains were read from a single sample in a study of cytomegalovirus exposure and HLA in healthy donors. Here immunoSEQ multiplex PCR was the method, and the copy in TCRdb shows in-frame clones only, minus some. Among 150,000 to 200,000 clones, 78% were seen once, and the ten largest hold approximately 5.4%. Sequencing was done on a sample of PBMCs. The receptors shown here come from a young woman in good health and CMV-seropositive. CDR3s include the opening cysteine and the closing phenylalanine or tryptophan. Each record gives: D gene, V gene, clone size, J gene, CDR3 DNA, CDR3 protein. The D gene is left open where the match is weak. Where a row states a size, it is once, few, many or the class of an expanded clone; other rows omit it.

>NA|TRBV19|NA|TRBJ1-2
TGTGCCAGTAGTGCGGATACAGGGATGGAAGGCTACACCTTC
CASSADTGMEGYTF
>NA|TRBV7-6|NA|TRBJ1-1
TGTGCCAGCAGCGAGTATGCGGGGCGGACTGAAGCTTTCTTT
CASSEYAGRTEAFF
>NA|TRBV7-8|NA|TRBJ1-1
TGTGCCAGCAGCTTAGGGGCGGGAGAAACTGAAGCTTTCTTT
CASSLGAGETEAFF
>TRBD1|TRBV5-1|NA|TRBJ2-1
TGCGCCAGCAGCCCGCGACAGGGGGCGGGCGAGCAGTTCTTC
CASSPRQGAGEQFF
>NA|TRBV4-3|NA|TRBJ2-1
TGCGCCAGCAGCCAAGTGAGCAATGAGCAGTTCTTC
CASSQVSNEQFF
>TRBD2|TRBV5-1|NA|TRBJ2-2
TGCGCCAGCAGCGGGGAGGGGACTAGCGGGAGTTGGAACACCGGGGAGCTGTTTTTT
CASSGEGTSGSWNTGELFF
>NA|TRBV5-5|NA|TRBJ1-2
TGTGCCAGCAGCTTGGACAGGGAGTTGAGCTACACCTTC
CASSLDRELSYTF
>NA|TRBV19|once|TRBJ2-3
TGTGCCAGTAGTATAGAAGAGGCAGATACGCAGTATTTT
CASSIEEADTQYF
>TRBD1|TRBV4-2|NA|TRBJ1-2
TGTGCCAGCAGCCAAGTCGTAGGGGGCGCTTATTATGGCTACACCTTC
CASSQVVGGAYYGYTF
>TRBD2|TRBV5-1|NA|TRBJ2-7
TGCGCCAGCAGCTTGGAGGGAGCGGGAGTGGCCTACGAGCAGTACTTC
CASSLEGAGVAYEQYF
>NA|TRBV11-1|NA|TRBJ1-1
TGTGCCAGCAGCTTAGGAGGACAGCTGAACACTGAAGCTTTCTTT
CASSLGGQLNTEAFF
>NA|TRBV2|NA|TRBJ1-2
TGTGCCAGCCCCTCAGTTGGCTACACCTTC
CASPSVGYTF
>TRBD2|TRBV6-4|NA|TRBJ2-3
TGTGCCAGCAGTGACTCCCCCCTAGCGGGGGGCATAGATACGCAGTATTTT
CASSDSPLAGGIDTQYF
>NA|TRBV6-4|NA|TRBJ2-2
TGTGCCAGCAGTTGGGACACCACCGGGGAGCTGTTTTTT
CASSWDTTGELFF
>NA|TRBV27|NA|TRBJ1-6
TGTGCCAGCAACTCCGTTCCTCTAAATTCACCCCTCCACTTT
CASNSVPLNSPLHF
>NA|TRBV2|once|TRBJ1-1
TGTGCCAGCAGTGAACAGGGGCAGCGAGCTTTCTTT
CASSEQGQRAFF
>TRBD1|TRBV18|NA|TRBJ2-7
TGTGCCAGCTCACCTAGGGGGCAACGAACCTACGAGCAGTACTTC
CASSPRGQRTYEQYF
>TRBD2|TRBV7-9|NA|TRBJ2-1
TGTGCCAGCAGGAGTAGCGGGGGATCCTACAATGAGCAGTTCTTC
CASRSSGGSYNEQFF